The rows below give T cell receptor beta chains drawn from one sample of a study of blood T cell repertoires in COVID-19. Using immunoSEQ multiplex PCR, the repertoire was profiled, and TCRdb retains in-frame clones only, with some absent. The sample shows roughly 42,000 clones, roughly nine tenths of them seen only once. The sample consisted of peripheral blood. These receptors were obtained from a man between 25 and 39 years old with active or convalescent COVID-19. Each CDR3 is given with its conserved first and last residue.

length: 16; V: TRBV9; J: TRBJ2-1; CDR3: CASSVESAANYNEQFF
length: 16; V: TRBV19; J: TRBJ1-5; CDR3: CASNPGGGLRNQPQHF
length: 15; V: TRBV11-2; J: TRBJ2-4; CDR3: CASRKPGNPKNIQYF
length: 16; V: TRBV11-2; J: TRBJ1-1; CDR3: CASSLDRMGLNTEAFF
length: 14; V: TRBV7-8; J: TRBJ1-1; CDR3: CASSPLTGGTEAFF
length: 14; V: TRBV19; J: TRBJ2-3; CDR3: CASSIGPGQRSQYF
length: 21; V: TRBV18; J: TRBJ2-6; CDR3: CASSPPRSRGQPFFGANVLTF
length: 13; V: TRBV5-8; J: TRBJ2-5; CDR3: CASSLYAAETQYF
length: 12; V: TRBV27; J: TRBJ1-2; CDR3: CASSSRQGIYTF
length: 15; V: TRBV7-9; J: TRBJ1-5; CDR3: CASSLGQGVVQPQHF
length: 16; V: TRBV7-6; J: TRBJ2-5; CDR3: CASSLDAAGGPQTQYF
length: 12; V: TRBV5-6; J: TRBJ2-3; CDR3: CASSVTADTQYF
length: 14; V: TRBV19; J: TRBJ1-2; CDR3: CASSIDRTAGGYTF
length: 15; V: TRBV24-1; J: TRBJ2-5; CDR3: CATSDVRDILQTQYF
length: 17; V: TRBV21-1; J: TRBJ1-3; CDR3: CASSKGRTAFSGNTIYF
length: 14; V: TRBV2; J: TRBJ1-2; CDR3: CASRRDRGPSGYTF
length: 17; V: TRBV7-9; J: TRBJ1-3; CDR3: CASSLGGGPISGNTIYF
length: 15; V: TRBV5-8; J: TRBJ2-1; CDR3: CASSLYRGPYNEQFF
length: 13; V: TRBV7-9; J: TRBJ1-2; CDR3: CASSPFGDYGYTF
length: 14; V: TRBV6-6; J: TRBJ2-7; CDR3: CASSPGSSSYEQYF
length: 15; V: TRBV27; J: TRBJ2-7; CDR3: CASSPDRGRKYEQYF
length: 15; V: TRBV5-1; J: TRBJ2-7; CDR3: CASSSSDRGPYEQYF
length: 13; V: TRBV2; J: TRBJ2-3; CDR3: CASSGGLWDTQYF
length: 15; V: TRBV11-3; J: TRBJ1-1; CDR3: CASSLVYRGAVEAFF
length: 12; V: TRBV12-3/TRBV12-4; J: TRBJ1-1; CDR3: CASSSKGVEAFF
length: 16; V: TRBV19; J: TRBJ2-3; CDR3: CASSHRTSGRGDTQYF
length: 16; V: TRBV19; J: TRBJ1-5; CDR3: CASSIPDRGLNQPQHF
length: 14; V: TRBV10-3; J: TRBJ1-1; CDR3: CAIRGQGMNTEAFF
length: 16; V: TRBV14; J: TRBJ1-2; CDR3: CASSHRTGNPHNGYTF
length: 15; V: TRBV3-1/TRBV3-2; J: TRBJ2-5; CDR3: CASSQHGVLQETQYF
length: 16; V: TRBV2; J: TRBJ2-2; CDR3: CASSEGSGYRAGELFF
length: 18; V: TRBV7-2; J: TRBJ2-1; CDR3: CASSLEPPRTSGRNEQFF
length: 13; V: TRBV11-2; J: TRBJ2-4; CDR3: CASSSTGKGIQYF
length: 15; V: TRBV11-3; J: TRBJ2-1; CDR3: CASSLVGGGIGEQFF
length: 15; V: TRBV5-1; J: TRBJ1-2; CDR3: CASSLGTGVGWGYTF
length: 15; V: TRBV4-2; J: TRBJ1-1; CDR3: CASSQAGQANTEAFF
length: 15; V: TRBV7-2; J: TRBJ1-5; CDR3: CASSLFGTRDQPQHF
length: 14; V: TRBV5-1; J: TRBJ1-1; CDR3: CASSLVGGGTEAFF
length: 14; V: TRBV19; J: TRBJ1-3; CDR3: CASSTRVAGNTIYF
length: 15; V: TRBV14; J: TRBJ2-7; CDR3: CASSRSGTGHYEQYF
length: 14; V: TRBV25-1; J: TRBJ1-1; CDR3: CASSELGRHTEAFF
length: 18; V: TRBV27; J: TRBJ2-7; CDR3: CASSAVFIGAGGSYEQYF
length: 14; V: TRBV30; J: TRBJ2-2; CDR3: CAWSSSGSPGELFF
length: 14; V: TRBV7-3; J: TRBJ2-3; CDR3: CASSEGQGPDTQYF
length: 13; V: TRBV7-3; J: TRBJ2-3; CDR3: CASSLTATDTQYF
length: 18; V: TRBV23-1; J: TRBJ1-2; CDR3: CASSHGQGTLQGDYGYTF
length: 15; V: TRBV2; J: TRBJ2-1; CDR3: CASSPPLYYRNEQFF
length: 16; V: TRBV27; J: TRBJ2-7; CDR3: CASSLSKDSPHYEQYF
length: 15; V: TRBV6-6; J: TRBJ1-2; CDR3: CASIRPGQRNYGYTF
length: 14; V: TRBV15; J: TRBJ1-4; CDR3: CATSPGGDNEKLFF
length: 14; V: TRBV5-4; J: TRBJ1-6; CDR3: CASSPGQGDSPLHF
length: 14; V: TRBV5-1; J: TRBJ2-3; CDR3: CASSPRTITDTQYF
length: 14; V: TRBV25-1; J: TRBJ1-1; CDR3: CASSSSLMNTEAFF
length: 15; V: TRBV11-2; J: TRBJ2-7; CDR3: CASSPLRGSSYEQYF
length: 14; V: TRBV2; J: TRBJ1-1; CDR3: CASRVWVRVTEAFF